This passage covers 20 T cell receptor beta chains from one sample sequenced in a study of T cell responses to AZD1222 COVID-19 vaccine. This table comes from immunoSEQ multiplex PCR, and its TCRdb copy is limited to in-frame clones, with some not included. The sample holds 180,000 or so clones; 91% are singletons and the top ten take 1.5% to 2%. The specimen comprised peripheral blood, sampled 28 days after the second AZD1222 dose. These receptors originate from an adult who received the AZD1222 COVID-19 vaccine.

The chain links TRBV2 to TRBJ2-7; the D is unclear. Germline V gene sequence: CDR1 SNHLY, CDR2 FYNNEI. There are 11 residues in the CDR3. V lost 7 bases and J lost 1, with 5 bases in between. The CDR3 protein is CASTSSYEQYF. In nucleotides, the CDR3 is TGTGCCAGCACCTCTTCCTACGAGCAGTACTTC.

This chain links TRBV4-1 with TRBJ2-7; 8 bases fit TRBD1. The germline gives CDR1 MGHRA, CDR2 YSYEKL. The CDR3 runs 15 residues. The V segment lost 1 base and the J segment 0 bases; nucleotides outside the gene matches: 2. The chain's CDR3 is CASSQGTGNSYEQYF. Written as DNA, the CDR3 is TGCGCCAGCAGCCAAGGGACAGGGAACTCCTACGAGCAGTACTTC.

This clone was counted a single time. This chain links TRBV6-5 with TRBJ2-3; 9 bases map to TRBD2. The CDR3 is 14 amino acids. V trimming: 6 bases; J trimming: 2 bases; junction bases outside the gene matches: 3. CDR1 is MNHEY and CDR2 is SVGAGI in the germline V gene. CDR3 DNA sequence: TGTGCCAGCAGGCTAGCGGGAACCACAGATACGCAGTATTTT. This sequence encodes CASRLAGTTDTQYF.

V and J are TRBV6-1 and TRBJ2-2; 11 bases are a match to TRBD2. The CDR3 runs to 18 residues. Germline V gives CDR1 MNHNS, CDR2 SASEGT. Trimming took 4 bases from V and 0 from J; bases not matched to a gene: 7. The CDR3 nucleotides are TGTGCCAGCAGTGTTCTTCGACTAGCGGGACCGAACACCGGGGAGCTGTTTTTT. This codes for CASSVLRLAGPNTGELFF.

The gene calls are TRBV7-9 and TRBJ2-3; TRBD2 matches 7 bases. This CDR3 spans 19 amino acids. Germline V gene sequence: CDR1 SEHNR, CDR2 FQNEAQ (reference sequence). Losses at the gene ends were 3 bases for V and 5 bases for J; bases not matched to a gene: 20. This CDR3 is CASSLTNYLGVGRGDTQYF. The CDR3 DNA is TGTGCCAGCAGCTTGACTAACTATCTTGGGGTAGGGAGGGGAGATACGCAGTATTTT.

CDR3 sequence (DNA): TGTGCCAGCAGCAAAGGTGATCGACAGGGGGGGTTCTTT. Translated: CASSKGDRQGGFF. This chain joins TRBV21-1 and TRBJ1-1; whether TRBD1, the table's D call, matches the DNA was not checked. TRBV21-1 is a pseudogene. The CDR3 consists of 13 residues.

This chain links TRBV24-1 with TRBJ2-3; 7 bases are a match to TRBD1. Germline CDR1 KGHDR, CDR2 SFDVKD. There are 14 residues in the CDR3. Trimming cost V 6 bases and J 0 bases; bases outside gene matches: 2. CDR3 nucleotides: TGTGCCACCAGTTTGACAGGGAGCACAGATACGCAGTATTTT. This sequence encodes CATSLTGSTDTQYF.

This clone was observed once. This specimen includes other DNA sequences encoding the same CDR3. The rearrangement uses TRBV19 and TRBJ1-5, with TRBD1 matching 7 bases. Germline V CDR1 and CDR2: LNHDA, SQIVND (reference sequence). After removal of 2 bases from V and 7 bases from J, the junction contained 2 bases not matched to a gene. The CDR3 totals 13 residues. DNA of the CDR3: TGTGCCAGTAGTATACAGGGGGGACAGCCCCAGCATTTT. The encoded protein is CASSIQGGQPQHF. The full variable domain, completed using reference TRBV19 and TRBJ1-5, is DGGITQSPKYLFRKEGQNVTLSCEQNLNHDAMYWYRQDPGQGLRLIYYSQIVNDFQKGDIAEGYSVSREKKESFPLTVTSAQKNPTAFYLCASSIQGGQPQHFGDGTRLSIL.

The chain uses TRBV7-6 and TRBJ2-4, with 15 bases that match TRBD2. Looked up from germline, CDR1 is SGHVS and CDR2 is FNYEAQ. The CDR3 totals 18 residues. Unmatched junction bases numbered 8, after V lost 5 bases and J lost 3 bases. This chain's CDR3 is CASSPGLAGGGGKNIQYF. In nucleotides, the CDR3 is TGTGCCAGCAGCCCGGGACTAGCGGGAGGAGGGGGCAAAAACATTCAGTACTTC.

The J gene is TRBJ2-5, the V gene TRBV19; D is unclear. Germline lookup yields CDR1 LNHDA and CDR2 SQIVND (reference sequence). Trimming pared 0 bases from V and 13 bases from J, leaving 15 bases between. The CDR3 contains 13 residues. This chain's CDR3 is CASSIDSTGPPYF. The CDR3 bases are TGTGCCAGTAGTATAGACTCGACCGGGCCGCCGTACTTC.

The chain couples TRBV5-5 to TRBJ2-1; 7 bases are a match to TRBD2. Germline V lookup: CDR1 SGHKS, CDR2 YYEKEE (reference sequence). V gave up 4 bases and J gave up 1 base; unmatched junction bases: 2. CDR3 length: 14 amino acids. The CDR3 loop is CASSGRESYNEQFF. The CDR3 DNA is TGTGCCAGCAGCGGGAGGGAATCCTACAATGAGCAGTTCTTC.

The rearrangement joins TRBV6-8 to TRBJ1-5; 7 positions agree with TRBD1. V shed 4 bases, J shed 3 bases, and the junction held 3 bases outside the gene matches. The germline V gene encodes CDR1 MNHGY and CDR2 SAAAGT. CDR3 length: 14 residues. This CDR3 reads CASSWGQFNQPQHF. In DNA, the CDR3 is TGTGCCAGCAGTTGGGGACAGTTCAATCAGCCCCAGCATTTT.

The J gene is TRBJ1-5, the V gene TRBV18; maybe TRBD1 (6 bases). The CDR3 contains 12 residues. Per germline, CDR1 KGHSH and CDR2 LQKENI. With 6 bases removed from V and 4 bases from J, the gap between germline ends came to 7 bases. The CDR3: CASSGANQPQHF. The CDR3, as DNA: TGTGCCAGCTCGGGGGCAAATCAGCCCCAGCATTTT.

This clone was seen only once. The chain joins TRBV6-5 to TRBJ1-2, with D maybe TRBD1 (5 bases). This CDR3 spans 14 amino acids. V was trimmed by 0 bases and J by 8 bases, leaving 13 bases between them. Germline CDR1 reads MNHEY; CDR2 reads SVGAGI. Here the CDR3 reads CASSYSTQGGGYTF. The CDR3 DNA sequence: TGTGCCAGCAGTTACTCGACTCAGGGTGGAGGCTACACCTTC.

CDR3 nucleotide sequence: TGTGCCAGCAGCTTGGGGGGTAGCGGTGGCACAGATACGCAGTATTTT. As protein: CASSLGGSGGTDTQYF. The chain has TRBV5-8 and TRBJ2-3; the D gene is possibly TRBD2 (6 bases). This CDR3 is built from 16 residues. V dropped 0 bases and J dropped 1 base, with 12 bases sitting between them. Germline loops: CDR1 SGHTS, CDR2 YDEGEE. Full variable domain (outside the CDR3, taken from reference TRBV5-8 and TRBJ2-3): EAGVTQSPTHLIKTRGQQATLRCSPISGHTSVYWYQQALGLGLQFLLWYDEGEERNRGNFPPRFSGRQFPNYSSELNVNALELEDSALYLCASSLGGSGGTDTQYFGPGTRLTVL.

V and J are TRBV11-3 and TRBJ2-2; D uncertain. V dropped 1 base and J dropped 1 base, with 4 bases sitting between them. Germline CDR1 SGHNT, CDR2 YENEEA. This CDR3 is built from 14 residues. The CDR3 DNA is TGTGCCAGCAGCTTAGCGCTGAACACCGGGGAGCTGTTTTTT. Its translation: CASSLALNTGELFF.

The V and J genes are TRBV27 and TRBJ1-3; no clear D. The CDR3 has 15 amino acids. Germline V gene data show CDR1 as MNHEY and CDR2 as SMNVEV (reference sequence). The V end lost 0 bases, the J end lost 2 bases, and 8 bases lay between the germline ends. CDR3 coding DNA: TGTGCCAGCAGTTTATCGTGGGCAGCTGGAAACACCATATATTTT. Translation: CASSLSWAAGNTIYF.

The chain combines TRBV5-5 with TRBJ1-5; 11 nucleotides line up with TRBD1. With 5 bases clipped from V and 5 bases from J, the junction kept 6 bases outside the gene matches. There are 15 residues in the CDR3. Germline CDR1 and CDR2: SGHKS and YYEKEE (reference sequence). This CDR3 reads CASRRTGGPDQPQHF. As DNA, the CDR3 is TGTGCCAGCAGACGGACAGGGGGCCCCGATCAGCCCCAGCATTTT.

The V gene is TRBV4-3, the J gene TRBJ2-1; D gene ambiguous. V was cut by 0 bases and J by 8 bases, with 14 bases left in between. The CDR3 length is 15 residues. CDR1 and CDR2 (germline): LGHNA, YSLEER. The CDR3 region is CASSQESASLYEQFF. In nucleotides, the CDR3 is TGCGCCAGCAGCCAAGAGTCGGCGAGTTTGTATGAGCAGTTCTTC.

On this clone itself: Other DNA sequences within the sample encode an identical CDR3. The CDR3 is CASSYSRSSGNTIYF. DNA of the CDR3: TGTGCCAGCAGTTACTCGCGATCCTCTGGAAACACCATATATTTT. The chain employs TRBV6-5 and TRBJ1-3; D is uncertain. Looked up from germline, CDR1 is MNHEY and CDR2 is SVGAGI. The V end lost 0 bases, the J end lost 0 bases, and 6 bases lay between the germline ends. This CDR3 region has 15 residues.